This is a list of T cell receptor beta chains from one sample in a study of control samples from healthy donors and cancer patients. Measured with immunoSEQ multiplex PCR; TCRdb has only the in-frame clones, and not every one. The table records 120,000 or so clones, around 90% of them present only once. Sequenced sample: blood. The receptor set was obtained from a man younger than 30 in good health. CDR3s include the opening cysteine and the closing phenylalanine or tryptophan. D genes are given only for firm matches. Clone size is not always given. Where it is, it says once, few, many or a class for expanded clones.

D	V	J	size	DNA	CDR3
NA	TRBV11-2	TRBJ2-5	NA	TGTGCCAGCAGCTTAGGTCAGCCTGGGGAGACCCAGTACTTC	CASSLGQPGETQYF
TRBD1	TRBV2	TRBJ1-3	NA	TGTGCCAGCTTCGACAGGGCGATCGGAAACACCATATATTTT	CASFDRAIGNTIYF
TRBD1	TRBV4-1	TRBJ2-7	NA	TGCGCCAGCAGCCAAGTAGAGGACAGGGGGTCCTACGAGCAGTACTTC	CASSQVEDRGSYEQYF
NA	TRBV7-2	TRBJ2-1	NA	TGTGCCAGCAGCCTTGGAGGTGGCGAGCAGTTCTTC	CASSLGGGEQFF
NA	TRBV4-3	TRBJ1-4	NA	TGCGCCAGCAGCCAAGACAGGGTTGGTGAAAAACTGTTTTTT	CASSQDRVGEKLFF
NA	TRBV7-8	TRBJ1-4	NA	TGTGCCAGCACCGAATTCGGGTACGGAGCTAATGAAAAACTGTTTTTT	CASTEFGYGANEKLFF
NA	TRBV7-3	TRBJ2-5	NA	TGTGCCAGCAGCTCAGGGGGGGAGACCCAGTACTTC	CASSSGGETQYF
NA	TRBV11-2	TRBJ1-1	NA	TGTGCCAGCAGCTTAGATCGAGTGGAGTGGACTGAAGCTTTCTTT	CASSLDRVEWTEAFF
NA	TRBV12-5	TRBJ2-3	once	TGTGCTAGTGGTTTGGACACACTGGCGGAGGGGCTCGCAGATACGCAGTATTTT	CASGLDTLAEGLADTQYF
TRBD1	TRBV28	TRBJ2-1	NA	TGTGCCAGCCACGGACAGGAGAGGAGCTCCTACAATGAGCAGTTCTTC	CASHGQERSSYNEQFF
TRBD1	TRBV30	TRBJ1-2	NA	TGTGCCTGGAGTCCCGGACAGGGGCATGGCTACACCTTC	CAWSPGQGHGYTF
TRBD2	TRBV5-1	TRBJ2-5	NA	TGCGCCAGCAGCTTGGATTCGGGAGGAGAGGAGACCCAGTACTTC	CASSLDSGGEETQYF
NA	TRBV5-1	TRBJ1-2	NA	TGCGCCAGCAGCCCTGGGGGGAAACCTTATGGCTACACCTTC	CASSPGGKPYGYTF
TRBD1	TRBV18	TRBJ2-1	NA	TGTGCCAGCTCACCCGTGACCGGGACAGGGCACTACAATGAGCAGTTCTTC	CASSPVTGTGHYNEQFF
NA	TRBV24-1	TRBJ1-2	few	TGTGCCACCAGTGATTCGGCAGGGCCTACTAACTATGGCTACACCTTC	CATSDSAGPTNYGYTF
NA	TRBV30	TRBJ1-1	NA	TGTGCCTGGAGTTTGGGCTTCGAAGCTTTCTTT	CAWSLGFEAFF
NA	TRBV6-5	TRBJ2-7	once	TGTGCCACCAGGGGGGGAGGCTACGAGCAGTACTTC	CATRGGGYEQYF
TRBD1	TRBV28	TRBJ2-2	NA	TGTGCCAGCAGTTTATCAGGGGGCGGCACCGGGGAGCTGTTTTTT	CASSLSGGGTGELFF
NA	TRBV9	TRBJ2-1	NA	TGTGCCAGCAGCGCAGGGACCCCCGGCTTCAATGAGCAGTTCTTC	CASSAGTPGFNEQFF
NA	TRBV28	TRBJ1-2	NA	TGTGCCAGCGGCCCCGGGACAAACTATGGCTACACCTTC	CASGPGTNYGYTF
TRBD1	TRBV28	TRBJ1-1	NA	TGTGCCAGCAGCCCCTCCCCAGGGGGCACTGAAGCTTTCTTT	CASSPSPGGTEAFF
TRBD1	TRBV18	TRBJ1-5	NA	TGTGCCAGCTCACCGCAACAGGGGGTTCAGCCCCAGCATTTT	CASSPQQGVQPQHF
NA	TRBV18	TRBJ1-2	once	TGTGCCAGCTCTCAGTTTCAACTCAGGGAAACGGGCTACACCTTC	CASSQFQLRETGYTF
TRBD1	TRBV2	TRBJ2-5	NA	TGTGCCAGCAGCCCTAGAGGGCAACAGGGGAAGGAGACCCAGTACTTC	CASSPRGQQGKETQYF
NA	TRBV6-5	TRBJ1-1	NA	TGTGCCAGCAGTTACTCCGTGATCCCGGGCACTGAAGCTTTCTTT	CASSYSVIPGTEAFF
NA	TRBV6-6	TRBJ2-3	NA	TGTGCCAGCACAGATAGTGTGGGCACAGATACGCAGTATTTT	CASTDSVGTDTQYF
TRBD1	TRBV10-1	TRBJ1-1	NA	TGCGCCAGCAGTCCCGGGACAGGGTACACTGAAGCTTTCTTT	CASSPGTGYTEAFF
NA	TRBV7-9	TRBJ2-6	NA	TGTGCCAGCAGCTCCTCGGACGGCTCGTTTGCCAACGTCCTGACTTTC	CASSSSDGSFANVLTF
TRBD1	TRBV5-4	TRBJ2-4	once	TGTGCCAGCAGCTTACGGACAGGGGGCTCGGACATTCAGTACTTC	CASSLRTGGSDIQYF
TRBD1	TRBV28	TRBJ1-4	NA	TGTGCCAGCAGTGCCAGGGGGCCACATGAAAAACTGTTTTTT	CASSARGPHEKLFF
TRBD1	TRBV7-9	TRBJ1-6	NA	TGTGCCAGCAGCACGACAGGGGGGCCCTCACCCCTCCACTTT	CASSTTGGPSPLHF
TRBD2	TRBV4-3	TRBJ2-5	NA	TGCGCCAGCAGCCAAGGGCCTAGCGGGGGGGAAGAGACCCAGTACTTC	CASSQGPSGGEETQYF
TRBD1	TRBV5-1	TRBJ1-2	NA	TGCGCCAGCAGCTTGGCCACAGGGGGAAGCGCCAATAACTATGGCTACACCTTC	CASSLATGGSANNYGYTF
NA	TRBV2	TRBJ1-5	NA	TGTGCCAGCAGTGAACAAGTAAATCAGCCCCAGCATTTT	CASSEQVNQPQHF
NA	TRBV5-5	TRBJ2-6	NA	TGTGCCAGCAGCTTCGCCTCTGGGGCCAACGTCCTGACTTTC	CASSFASGANVLTF
TRBD1	TRBV11-2	TRBJ1-4	NA	TGTGCCAGCAGCTTAGGGGACAGGGGGCTGAATGAAAAACTGTTTTTT	CASSLGDRGLNEKLFF
TRBD1	TRBV18	TRBJ2-7	once	TGTGCCAGCTCACAAGGGACAGGGGGTACCTACGAGCAGTACTTC	CASSQGTGGTYEQYF
TRBD2	TRBV11-3	TRBJ2-1	NA	TGTGCCAGCAGGTCTAGCGGGGCCTACAATGAGCAGTTCTTC	CASRSSGAYNEQFF
TRBD1	TRBV11-2	TRBJ2-5	NA	TGTGCCAGCAGCCGTGGACAGGGGACCCCTATTGAGACCCAGTACTTC	CASSRGQGTPIETQYF
NA	TRBV18	TRBJ1-2	NA	TGTGCCAGCTCACCGGGCTCAAGTTTTGGCTACACCTTC	CASSPGSSFGYTF
NA	TRBV3-1/TRBV3-2	TRBJ1-3	NA	TGTGCCAGCAGCCAGGGAACTGGAAACACCATATATTTT	CASSQGTGNTIYF
NA	TRBV3-1/TRBV3-2	TRBJ2-2	NA	TGTGCCAGCAGCCACAGGGTCCCCGGGGAGCTGTTTTTT	CASSHRVPGELFF
NA	TRBV24-1	TRBJ2-2	NA	TGTGCCACCAGTGATTTAACAGGGCTGGGGAGTCCCGGGGAGCTGTTTTTT	CATSDLTGLGSPGELFF
NA	TRBV5-1	TRBJ2-2	NA	TGCGCCAGCAGCTTGCAACGGGAATCAACCGGGGAGCTGTTTTTT	CASSLQRESTGELFF
NA	TRBV5-6	TRBJ2-3	once	TGTGCCAGCAGCTTGGCGGGGCCAGATACGCAGTATTTT	CASSLAGPDTQYF